Each of the 30 T cell receptor beta chains below was sequenced from the same sample in a study of CD8 T cells in ankylosing spondylitis (dated by TCRdb to the late 2010s). Libraries were built with 5' RACE. Sequencing used an Illumina HiSeq 2500. Through fastp at Q25 and MiXCR, TCRdb rebuilt clones from the public reads, retaining in-frame beta chains. Each entry merges the rows of one CDR3 protein and shows their most common DNA and genes. Within this sample are around 210,000 distinct CDR3 sequences, with less than 9.5% of them counted one time only. The ten largest clonotypes hold 4% to 5% of the sample. Sequencing input: blood, either unsorted or a sorted T cell fraction (not recorded which). The receptors shown here come from a female donor with ankylosing spondylitis or in good health (not recorded which).

This clonotype has ten or more counts. The chain is built from TRBV20-1 and TRBJ2-5, with a weak D call TRBD2 (6 bases). The CDR3 covers 13 residues. The V gene lost 3 bases and the J gene lost 3 bases, with 11 bases spanning the gap. Per germline, CDR1 DFQATT and CDR2 SNEGSKA (reference sequence). The CDR3 DNA sequence: TGCAGTGCTAGCGTGCCGGGAGAAGAGACCCAGTACTTC. Residues: CSASVPGEETQYF.

This rearrangement joins TRBV7-9 to TRBJ2-7, with TRBD1 identical over 8 bases. Germline values: CDR1 SEHNR, CDR2 FQNEAQ (reference sequence). The J segment lost 5 bases and the V segment lost 4 bases, leaving 7 bases of the junction unmatched. CDR3 length: 14 amino acids. The CDR3 is CASSYRTGSHEQYF. In DNA, the CDR3 is TGTGCCAGCAGCTATAGGACAGGGTCCCACGAGCAGTACTTC.

This clonotype was seen only a few times. CDR3 loop: CASSFLAEYQETQYF. The CDR3 bases are TGTGCCAGCAGCTTTTTAGCGGAATACCAAGAGACCCAGTACTTC. The chain couples TRBV7-2 to TRBJ2-5, with D possibly being TRBD2 (6 bases). Trimming took off 3 bases at V and 0 bases at J, with 11 bases between the two ends. Germline CDR1 reads SGHTA; CDR2 reads FQGNSA. The CDR3 runs to 15 residues.

This clonotype has at least ten counts. The V call is TRBV20-1, the J call TRBJ2-1; maybe TRBD2 (6 bases). The CDR3 sequence is 13 residues long. CDR1 and CDR2 (germline): DFQATT, SNEGSKA (reference sequence). Trimming took off 3 bases at V and 1 base at J, with 7 bases between the two ends. CDR3 bases: TGCAGTGCTAGGGAGGGATCCTACAATGAGCAGTTCTTC. Translation: CSAREGSYNEQFF.

This clonotype appeared a few times. The V and J genes are TRBV4-3 and TRBJ2-7; no reliable D call. Germline V gene lookup returns CDR1 LGHNA and CDR2 YSLEER. This CDR3 is built from 13 residues. The V and J ends lost 0 bases and 7 bases respectively, with 10 bases between them. CDR3 in amino acids: CASSQDRSREQYF. CDR3 DNA sequence: TGCGCCAGCAGCCAAGATCGGAGTCGGGAGCAGTACTTC.

This clonotype came up many times. The chain uses TRBV3-1 and TRBJ2-1; D not certain. The V and J ends lost 0 bases and 7 bases respectively, with 7 bases between them. The CDR3 extends over 13 amino acids. The germline V gene has CDR1 LGHDT and CDR2 YNNKEL (reference sequence). Written as DNA, the CDR3 is TGTGCCAGCAGCCAAGATAGAAGGAATGAGCAGTTCTTC. Protein: CASSQDRRNEQFF.

The V and J genes are TRBV29-1 and TRBJ2-5; TRBD2 aligns across 9 bases. Germline V gives CDR1 SQVTM, CDR2 ANQGSEA. V gave up 8 bases and J gave up 5 bases; unmatched junction bases: 9. The CDR3 is made up of 13 amino acids. CDR3 residues: CSRGGRARETQYF. In DNA, the CDR3 is TGCAGCAGGGGCGGGAGGGCCAGGGAGACCCAGTACTTC.

This clonotype was detected many times. V is TRBV20-1 and J is TRBJ1-5, with D unclear. Trimming removed 3 bases from V and 5 bases from J, with 17 bases in between. Germline CDR1 reads DFQATT; CDR2 reads SNEGSKA (reference sequence). The CDR3 loop spans 15 amino acids. The CDR3 DNA reads as TGCAGTGCTAGGGAGCCCGGTTTTAATTATCAGCCCCAGCATTTT. Protein sequence: CSAREPGFNYQPQHF.

V usage is TRBV7-2 and J usage is TRBJ2-1, with no clear D. The germline V gene encodes CDR1 SGHTA and CDR2 FQGNSA. This CDR3 contains 13 residues. Trimming pared 7 bases from V and 8 bases from J, leaving 15 bases between. The CDR3 region has the DNA TGTGCCAGCACCACCACCTGGTTGGATGAGCAGTTCTTC. It yields the protein CASTTTWLDEQFF.

This clonotype was counted ten times or more. V gene TRBV20-1 combines with J gene TRBJ2-2; D remains unclear. The V end lost 3 bases, the J end lost 4 bases, and 12 bases lay between the germline ends. Germline V CDR1 and CDR2: DFQATT, SNEGSKA (reference sequence). The CDR3 length is 14 residues. CDR3 sequence (DNA): TGCAGTGCTAGCTCGGACCAATTCACCGGGGAGCTGTTTTTT. Protein: CSASSDQFTGELFF.

J is TRBJ2-1 and V is TRBV30; 11 bases map to TRBD2. This CDR3 has 14 amino acids. J was trimmed by 5 bases and V by 4 bases; bases with no gene match: 4. Germline CDR1 is GTSNPN and CDR2 is SVGIG (reference sequence). CDR3 sequence reads: CAWTPLAGDNEQFF. Here the CDR3 DNA reads TGTGCCTGGACCCCACTAGCGGGAGACAATGAGCAGTTCTTC. Drawing the rest from reference TRBV30 and TRBJ2-1, the complete variable domain is SQTIHQWPATLVQPVGSPLSLECTVEGTSNPNLYWYRQAAGRGLQLLFYSVGIGQISSEVPQNLSASRPQDRQFILSSKKLLLSDSGFYLCAWTPLAGDNEQFFGPGTRLTVL.

V usage is TRBV15 and J usage is TRBJ1-5, with D perhaps TRBD1 (6 bases). The CDR3 sequence is 14 residues long. Trimming took 8 bases from V and 7 from J, leaving 18 bases between them. The germline CDR1 and CDR2 sequences are LNHNV and YYDKDF (reference sequence). The CDR3 here is CATAPRGGSQPQHF. CDR3 DNA: TGTGCCACCGCCCCGAGGGGGGGTAGCCAGCCCCAGCATTTT.

The sample holds many counts of this clonotype. The chain is built from TRBV18 and TRBJ1-5; 8 bases align to TRBD1. CDR1 and CDR2 (germline): KGHSH, LQKENI. CDR3 length: 14 amino acids. With 6 bases clipped from V and 5 bases from J, the junction kept 6 bases outside the gene matches. As DNA, the CDR3 is TGTGCCAGCTCTCGGACAGGGACCTATCAGCCCCAGCATTTT. Translation: CASSRTGTYQPQHF.

This clonotype was seen repeatedly, ten times or more. The chain carries TRBV7-9 and TRBJ2-7; D is uncertain. The CDR3 is 15 residues long. Germline V gene lookup returns CDR1 SEHNR and CDR2 FQNEAQ (reference sequence). With 0 bases removed from V and 1 base from J, the gap between germline ends came to 10 bases. The CDR3 DNA reads TGTGCCAGCAGCTTAGCTGCCCCAAGTTCCTACGAGCAGTACTTC. Encoded protein: CASSLAAPSSYEQYF.

This clonotype has more than one count but fewer than ten. The chain employs TRBV6-5 and TRBJ2-7, with 7 bases identical to TRBD1. The CDR3 consists of 15 residues. The V segment lost 3 bases and the J segment 5 bases; nucleotides outside the gene matches: 10. In germline, CDR1 is MNHEY, CDR2 SVGAGI. In nucleotides, the CDR3 is TGTGCCAGCAGTTATAATGGACAGGTTGTCCACGAGCAGTACTTC. It is translated as CASSYNGQVVHEQYF.

This clonotype was seen many times. The chain employs TRBV5-1 and TRBJ2-6; possible D gene TRBD2, 5 bases. Trimming removed 2 bases from V and 0 bases from J, with 6 bases in between. CDR3 length: 15 amino acids. CDR1 and CDR2 (germline): SGHRS, YFSETQ. The CDR3 protein is CASSFEGSGANVLTF. For the CDR3, the DNA is TGCGCCAGCAGCTTCGAGGGCTCTGGGGCCAACGTCCTGACTTTC.

This clonotype was seen ten or more times. V and J are TRBV7-9 and TRBJ2-3; 7 bases map to TRBD2. The germline V gene has CDR1 SEHNR and CDR2 FQNEAQ (reference sequence). The V segment lost 5 bases and the J segment 1 base; nucleotides outside the gene matches: 9. This CDR3 region has 16 residues. CDR3 amino acids: CASSPGPGRGTDTQYF. Written as DNA, the CDR3 is TGTGCCAGCAGCCCGGGGCCTGGGAGGGGCACAGATACGCAGTATTTT.

This clonotype was detected many times. V and J are TRBV12-3 or TRBV12-4 and TRBJ2-1, with 10 bases identical to TRBD2. The CDR3 extends over 15 amino acids. Trimming cost V 2 bases and J 8 bases; bases outside gene matches: 6. The CDR3 region has the DNA TGTGCCAGCAGTTTAAGGGCTAGCGGGAGCGATGAGCAGTTCTTC. Amino acid sequence: CASSLRASGSDEQFF.

This clonotype was seen repeatedly, ten times or more. The chain couples TRBV4-1 to TRBJ2-1; TRBD2 agrees at 7 bases. This CDR3 is built from 16 residues. Trimming removed 5 bases from V and 2 bases from J; junction bases left unmatched: 9. Germline-derived CDR1 and CDR2 are MGHRA and YSYEKL. CDR3 sequence reads: CASSTPTSSAYNEQFF. The DNA of the CDR3 is TGCGCCAGCAGCACCCCGACTAGCTCGGCCTACAATGAGCAGTTCTTC.

This clonotype was seen a few times. A much bigger clone sits one base away, suggesting this may be a read error. This sequence joins TRBV3-1 and TRBJ1-2; perhaps TRBD1 as D (5 bases). The length of the CDR3 is 12 residues. The germline V gene encodes CDR1 LGHDT and CDR2 YNNKEL (reference sequence). V was pared by 4 bases and J by 9 bases, with 12 bases between. The CDR3 region is CASSPGPGSYTF. The CDR3 coding sequence is TGTGCCAGCAGCCCTGGGCCAGGGAGCTACACCTTC.

This clonotype appeared many times. This chain joins TRBV6-2 or TRBV6-3 and TRBJ1-5; no definite D call. This CDR3 contains 13 residues. Germline V gives CDR1 MNHEY, CDR2 SVGEGT. The V and J ends lost 6 bases and 3 bases respectively, with 9 bases between them. The CDR3: CASREGYNQPQHF. The CDR3 coding sequence is TGTGCCAGCAGGGAAGGATACAATCAGCCCCAGCATTTT.

The rearrangement links TRBV20-1 to TRBJ2-1, with 7 bases that match TRBD1. The CDR3 contains 14 residues. Looked up from germline, CDR1 is DFQATT and CDR2 is SNEGSKA (reference sequence). The V segment lost 6 bases and the J segment 4 bases; nucleotides outside the gene matches: 9. As DNA, the CDR3 is TGCAGTGCCCAAGGGGGCGGTCCTTACAATGAGCAGTTCTTC. Residues: CSAQGGGPYNEQFF.

This clonotype was seen at least ten times. In DNA form, the CDR3 reads TGTGCCAGCAGTTACTCGACCGGGAACCAAGAGACCCAGTACTTC. This sequence encodes CASSYSTGNQETQYF. The V and J genes are TRBV6-5 and TRBJ2-5; D possibly corresponds to TRBD2 (5 bases). CDR3 size: 15 residues. Looked up from germline, CDR1 is MNHEY and CDR2 is SVGAGI. V lost 0 bases to trimming and J lost 0 bases, with 8 bases between them.

This clonotype was recorded many times. This chain links TRBV7-2 with TRBJ1-2; D might be TRBD1 (5 bases). This CDR3 has 15 amino acids. V dropped 1 base and J dropped 8 bases, with 17 bases sitting between them. Germline V lookup: CDR1 SGHTA, CDR2 FQGNSA. DNA of the CDR3: TGTGCCAGCAGCTTAGTACCAGCCTTAGAGGGGGGCTACACCTTC. Encoded protein: CASSLVPALEGGYTF.

This clonotype was recorded a few times. This chain links TRBV7-2 with TRBJ2-1, with 7 positions matching TRBD2. V lost 7 bases to trimming and J lost 15 bases; unmatched junction nucleotides: 12. The CDR3 is made up of 12 amino acids. Per germline, CDR1 SGHTA and CDR2 FQGNSA. The CDR3 sequence: CASTNRGRAPFF. Written as DNA, the CDR3 is TGTGCCAGCACCAACCGGGGGAGGGCCCCGTTCTTC.

The CDR3 region is CASSSQRGSTDTQYF. CDR3 coding DNA: TGTGCCAGCAGCTCCCAGAGGGGGAGCACAGATACGCAGTATTTT. This chain joins TRBV7-2 and TRBJ2-3; possibly TRBD1 for D (6 bases). The CDR3 totals 15 residues. Germline loops: CDR1 SGHTA, CDR2 FQGNSA. The V end was cut by 4 bases, the J end by 0 bases, with 11 bases between.

This clonotype was detected many times. This chain joins TRBV10-3 and TRBJ2-5, with a weak D call TRBD2 (6 bases). The CDR3 loop spans 13 amino acids. Trimming shortened V by 3 bases and J by 5 bases, and 10 bases separated the two germline ends. In germline, CDR1 is ENHRY, CDR2 SYGVKD. CDR3 nucleotides: TGTGCCATCAGTGAATGGGGGAGGGAGACCCAGTACTTC. The encoded protein is CAISEWGRETQYF.

This clonotype appeared many times. The chain recombines TRBV29-1 with TRBJ2-5, with D perhaps given as TRBD1 or TRBD2 (5 bases each). Trimming took 1 base from V and 4 from J, leaving 25 bases between them. The germline V gene encodes CDR1 SQVTM and CDR2 ANQGSEA. This CDR3 is built from 18 residues. The CDR3 DNA follows: TGCAGCGTTGAAGGGGGACGTGGTGGGCTCCGCAGCCGAGAGACCCAGTACTTC. It codes for CSVEGGRGGLRSRETQYF. Supplemented by reference TRBV29-1 and TRBJ2-5, the full variable domain reads SAVISQKPSRDICQRGTSLTIQCQVDSQVTMMFWYRQQPGQSLTLIATANQGSEATYESGFVIDKFPISRPNLTFSTLTVSNMSPEDSSIYLCSVEGGRGGLRSRETQYFGPGTRLLVL.

The V call is TRBV4-2, the J call TRBJ2-1; 11 positions match TRBD2. Germline V lookup: CDR1 LGHNA, CDR2 YNFKEQ. This CDR3 is built from 17 residues. V dropped 4 bases and J dropped 7; count of bases not matched to a gene: 12. The CDR3 sequence is CASSPQGRTSGRNEQFF. Written as DNA, the CDR3 is TGTGCCAGCAGCCCCCAAGGGCGGACTAGCGGGCGGAATGAGCAGTTCTTC.

This clonotype was found many times. This sequence joins TRBV6-1 and TRBJ2-5; TRBD1 aligns across 7 bases. Germline V gene sequence: CDR1 MNHNS, CDR2 SASEGT. V lost 4 bases and J lost 4; bases outside the gene matches: 6. The CDR3 is 14 residues long. The CDR3 bases are TGTGCCAGCAGTGCGACAGGGTTGAGAGAGACCCAGTACTTC. This sequence encodes CASSATGLRETQYF.